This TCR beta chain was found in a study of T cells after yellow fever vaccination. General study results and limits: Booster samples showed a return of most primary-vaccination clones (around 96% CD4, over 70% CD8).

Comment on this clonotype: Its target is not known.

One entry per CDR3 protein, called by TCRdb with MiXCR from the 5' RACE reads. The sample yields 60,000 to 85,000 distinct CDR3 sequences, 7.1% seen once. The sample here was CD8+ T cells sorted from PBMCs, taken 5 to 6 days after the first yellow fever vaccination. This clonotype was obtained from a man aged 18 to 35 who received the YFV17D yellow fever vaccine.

CDR3 in amino acids: CASAKKWYEQYF. As DNA, the CDR3 is TGTGCCAGCGCCAAGAAGTGGTACGAGCAGTACTTC. The chain has TRBV14 and TRBJ2-7; no clear D. Deletions cut 8 bases from V and 4 bases from J, with 12 bases between. CDR3 size: 12 residues. Germline CDR1 reads SGHDN; CDR2 reads FVKESK. Together with reference TRBV14 and TRBJ2-7, the CDR3 gives the full variable domain: EAGVTQFPSHSVIEKGQTVTLRCDPISGHDNLYWYRRVMGKEIKFLLHFVKESKQDESGMPNNRFLAERTGGTYSTLKVQPAELEDSGVYFCASAKKWYEQYFGPGTRLTVT.